Given below is one T cell receptor (beta chain) in context. This sample is part of a study of low-dose radiotherapy and immunotherapy resistance in tumors. As for the study in general: Doses of 0.5 Gy per fraction every 2 weeks, totaling 6.5 Gy, went to Cohort 1. Over 26 weeks, cohort 2 got 1 Gy every two weeks, reaching 13 Gy.

Time point: before trial treatment. The donors, trial participants, received nivolumab, ipilimumab, aspirin, low-dose cyclophosphamide and low-dose radiotherapy. TRAV- and TRBV-specific primers primed first-strand cDNA, covering alpha and beta chains. Amplification, which lasted about 20 PCR cycles, used a constant-region primer and V-primer adapter to amplify TCRs. In TCRdb, the reads were re-called with MiXCR into one record per CDR3 protein. The sample holds nearly 95,000 distinct CDR3 sequences, roughly 9% seen once. The CDR3 runs to 16 residues. V was pared by 6 bases and J by 3 bases, with 7 bases of the junction left unmatched. Looked up from germline, CDR1 is SNHLY and CDR2 is FYNNEI.

The sequence was obtained from a male donor with prostate cancer. Sequencing used PBMCs, obtained before treatment. J is TRBJ2-6 and V is TRBV2, with TRBD2 matching over 8 bases. The CDR3 is CASSYIAGFGANVLTF. CDR3 nucleotides: TGTGCCAGCAGCTACATAGCGGGATTTGGGGCCAACGTCCTGACTTTC.